This T cell receptor (beta chain) was recovered during a study of blood T cell repertoires in COVID-19 (dated by TCRdb to 2019 to 2021). Notes on the research overall: Samples covering the acute and convalescent phases of COVID-19 were provided by collaborators in the United States, Italy and Spain. The repertoires were released in a freely available public database meant as a resource for research on the immune response to SARS-CoV-2. Where available, HLA class I and class II types were obtained from metadata supplied by the sample provider rather than from assay-based typing. The prospective study material was composed of cDNA or gDNA derived from T cells, B-cell-depleted T cells, or PBMCs. The sample metadata nearly always contained a de-identified subject ID, COVID-19 status, age in years and sex. Subjects who had been exposed to COVID-19, were actively infected with it, or had recovered from it provided the deeply sampled blood TCRbeta repertoires that made up the dataset. The samples were drawn from the first 160 participants of the ongoing ImmuneRACE study and from over a thousand subjects provided by 6 global collaborators. General findings and caveats noted by the study authors: The quantity of clinical and demographic metadata differed by source and by participant and was supplied without curation.

In the germline V gene, CDR1 corresponds to MGHRA and CDR2 to YSYEKL. Trimming takes 0 bases from V and 0 bases from J, and the germline ends sit 12 bases apart. CDR3 length: 17 amino acids, cysteine to phenylalanine. The only DNA kept is the CDR3, 51 bases in frame from the first base. TCRbeta CDR3 regions were amplified from genomic DNA by means of the immunoSEQ Assay, a bias-controlled multiplex PCR. The original pipeline was this. Nucleated cell counts per sample were estimated from amplification of reference gene primers within the assay. To quantify the absolute abundance of each unique TCRbeta CDR3 rearrangement, sequence reads were collapsed and filtered. Productive Simpson clonality was computed per sample as the square root of Simpson's diversity index over productive rearrangements. In TCRdb, the immuneACCESS table is reduced to in-frame sequences with V and J assigned. These tables do not hold every clone; where another copy was compared, an unresolved V gene accounts for under half, and the others remain unexplained. For V, J and clone size, that table is used; D and trimming come from the DNA. The table for this sample lists a few hundred thousand clones; around 89% of them were counted only once. The top ten clones comprise 0.9% to 1.5% of the sample.

Points on this clone: Its antigen has not been determined. No base quality values were provided; no much bigger clone lies one nucleotide off.

Enrolling through a virtual design, the prospective study's participants ranged in age from roughly 18 to 100 years and lived across roughly 24 United States geographic areas. To assign participants to cohorts, the prospective study relied on clinical history that participants themselves reported in a screening survey and a study questionnaire. Recovered participants in ImmuneRACE Cohort 3 were defined as having two consecutive negative NP/OP PCR tests, clearance from a healthcare professional, or resolution of symptoms. Mobile phlebotomists in the prospective study collected whole blood, serum and a nasopharyngeal or oropharyngeal swab from every participant. Additional blood draws and questionnaires over an approximately two-month period could optionally be provided by prospective study participants. Before DNA extraction, blood samples from the prospective study were shipped at room temperature or frozen.

The receptor's source is a woman aged 18-29 years who had recovered from COVID-19. The rearrangement combines TRBV4-1 with TRBJ1-3, with the D gene not confidently named. Sequencing input: PBMCs or T cells enriched from blood (not recorded which). The nucleotides read TGCGCCAGCAGCCAAGATCCAATCCATAGCTCTGGAAACACCATATATTTT. The encoded protein is CASSQDPIHSSGNTIYF.